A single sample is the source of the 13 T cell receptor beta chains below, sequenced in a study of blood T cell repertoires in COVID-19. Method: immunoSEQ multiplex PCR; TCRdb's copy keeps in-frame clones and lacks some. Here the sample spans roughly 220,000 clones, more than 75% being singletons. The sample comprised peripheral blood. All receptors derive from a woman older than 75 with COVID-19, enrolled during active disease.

This chain's CDR3 is CASSGQAQETQYF. The DNA for the CDR3 is TGTGCCAGCTCGGGACAGGCCCAAGAGACCCAGTACTTC. This chain joins TRBV18 and TRBJ2-5, with TRBD1 matching 8 bases. Germline V gene lookup returns CDR1 KGHSH and CDR2 LQKENI. V lost 6 bases to trimming and J lost 1 base; unmatched junction nucleotides: 1. The CDR3 runs to 13 residues. Filled out from reference TRBV18 and TRBJ2-5, the complete variable domain reads NAGVMQNPRHLVRRRGQEARLRCSPMKGHSHVYWYRQLPEEGLKFMVYLQKENIIDESGMPKERFSAEFPKEGPSILRIQQVVRGDSAAYFCASSGQAQETQYFGPGTRLLVL.

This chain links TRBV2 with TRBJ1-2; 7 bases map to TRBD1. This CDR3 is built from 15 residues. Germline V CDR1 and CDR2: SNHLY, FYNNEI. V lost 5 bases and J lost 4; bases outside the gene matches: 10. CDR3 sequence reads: CASSPKGAYSYGYTF. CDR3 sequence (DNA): TGTGCCAGCAGTCCTAAGGGGGCATACAGCTATGGCTACACCTTC.

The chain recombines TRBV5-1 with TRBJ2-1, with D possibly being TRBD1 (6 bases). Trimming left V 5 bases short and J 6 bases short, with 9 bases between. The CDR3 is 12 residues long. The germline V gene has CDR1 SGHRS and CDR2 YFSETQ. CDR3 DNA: TGCGCCAGCAGGGACAGCGGCAATGAGCAGTTCTTC. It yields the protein CASRDSGNEQFF.

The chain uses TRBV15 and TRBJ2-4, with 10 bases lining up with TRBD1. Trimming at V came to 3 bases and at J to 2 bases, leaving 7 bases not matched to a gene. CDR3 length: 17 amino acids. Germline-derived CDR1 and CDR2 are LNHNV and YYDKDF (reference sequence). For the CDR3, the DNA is TGTGCCACCAGCAGGGGGACAGGGGAGGGACCCAAAAACATTCAGTACTTC. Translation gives CATSRGTGEGPKNIQYF.

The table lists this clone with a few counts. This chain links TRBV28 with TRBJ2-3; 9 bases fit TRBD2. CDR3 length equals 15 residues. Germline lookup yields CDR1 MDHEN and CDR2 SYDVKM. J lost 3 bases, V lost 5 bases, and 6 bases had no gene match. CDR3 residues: CASSAPAGGTDTQYF. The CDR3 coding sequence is TGTGCCAGCAGTGCTCCAGCGGGAGGTACAGATACGCAGTATTTT.

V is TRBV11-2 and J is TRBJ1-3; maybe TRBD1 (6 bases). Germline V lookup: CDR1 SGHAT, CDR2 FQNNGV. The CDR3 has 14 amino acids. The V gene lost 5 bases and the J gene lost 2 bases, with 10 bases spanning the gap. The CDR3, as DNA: TGTGCCAGCAGCAATCGACAGGCTGGAAACACCATATATTTT. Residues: CASSNRQAGNTIYF.

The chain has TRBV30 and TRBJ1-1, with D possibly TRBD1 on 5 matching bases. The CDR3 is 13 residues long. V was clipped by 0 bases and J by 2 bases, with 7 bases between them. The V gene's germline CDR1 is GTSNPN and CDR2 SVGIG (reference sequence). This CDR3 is CAWSVQENTEAFF. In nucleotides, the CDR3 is TGTGCCTGGAGTGTACAGGAAAACACTGAAGCTTTCTTT.

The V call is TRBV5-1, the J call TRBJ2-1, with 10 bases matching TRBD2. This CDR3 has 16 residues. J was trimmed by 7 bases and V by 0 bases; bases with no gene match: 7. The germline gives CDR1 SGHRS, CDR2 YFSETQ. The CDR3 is CASSLALAGVGNEQFF. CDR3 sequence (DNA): TGCGCCAGCAGCTTGGCCCTAGCGGGAGTGGGGAATGAGCAGTTCTTC.

For the CDR3, the DNA is TGTGCCAGTAGGGGGGACAGGGTTGCGAACACTGAAGCTTTCTTT. This encodes CASRGDRVANTEAFF. The chain couples TRBV19 to TRBJ1-1, with 9 bases identical to TRBD1. The CDR3 spans 15 residues. Trimming at V came to 6 bases and at J to 1 base, leaving 6 bases not matched to a gene. The germline CDR1 and CDR2 sequences are LNHDA and SQIVND (reference sequence).

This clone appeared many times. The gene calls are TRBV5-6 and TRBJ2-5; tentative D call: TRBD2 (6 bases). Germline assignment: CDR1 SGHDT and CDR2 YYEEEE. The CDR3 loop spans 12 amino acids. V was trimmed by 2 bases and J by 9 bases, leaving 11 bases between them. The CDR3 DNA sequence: TGTGCCAGCAGCTTAGGAGGGGCGGCCCAGTACTTC. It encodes CASSLGGAAQYF.

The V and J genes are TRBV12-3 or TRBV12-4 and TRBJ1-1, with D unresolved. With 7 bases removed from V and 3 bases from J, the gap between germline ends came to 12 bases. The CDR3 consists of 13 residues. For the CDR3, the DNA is TGTGCCAGCACTGGGCCACCATACACTGAAGCTTTCTTT. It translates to CASTGPPYTEAFF.

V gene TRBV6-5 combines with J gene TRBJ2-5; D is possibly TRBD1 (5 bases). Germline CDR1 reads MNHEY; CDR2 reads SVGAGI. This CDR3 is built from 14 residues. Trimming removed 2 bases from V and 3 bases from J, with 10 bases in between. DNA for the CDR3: TGTGCCAGCAGTTACCAGGGTAGAGAAGAGACCCAGTACTTC. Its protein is CASSYQGREETQYF.

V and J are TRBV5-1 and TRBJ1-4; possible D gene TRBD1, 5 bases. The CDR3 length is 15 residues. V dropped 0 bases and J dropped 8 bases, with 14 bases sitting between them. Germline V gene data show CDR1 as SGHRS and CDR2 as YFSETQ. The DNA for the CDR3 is TGCGCCAGCAGCTTGGCTGGTGGCAGGGAAGAAAAACTGTTTTTT. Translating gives CASSLAGGREEKLFF. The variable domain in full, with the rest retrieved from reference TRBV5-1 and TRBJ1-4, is KAGVTQTPRYLIKTRGQQVTLSCSPISGHRSVSWYQQTPGQGLQFLFEYFSETQRNKGNFPGRFSGRQFSNSRSEMNVSTLELGDSALYLCASSLAGGREEKLFFGSGTQLSVL.